This section outlines one T cell receptor (beta chain) sequence together with its context. The data were obtained in a study of shared clonotypes between healthy human individuals. Using immunoSEQ multiplex PCR, the repertoire was profiled, and TCRdb retains in-frame clones only, with some absent. This table holds about 650,000 clones, 95% to 96% found once. CD45RO-negative CD8 cells positively selected for CCR7 made up the naive population, which excluded terminally differentiated effector memory CD45RA+ cells. Trimming took off 4 bases at V and 7 bases at J, with 14 bases between the two ends. CDR1 SGHDN and CDR2 FVKESK come from the germline V gene. This CDR3 contains 13 residues.

The TCR was taken from a woman aged 25 to 39 in good health. The rearrangement uses TRBV14 and TRBJ2-7, with D perhaps matching TRBD1 (5 bases). The specimen was naive CD8+ T cells sorted from blood. This chain's CDR3 is CASSRSRVGEQYF. The CDR3 region has the DNA TGTGCCAGCAGCCGTAGCAGGGTGGGTGAGCAGTACTTC.